What follows are 20 T cell receptor beta chains derived from one specimen sequenced in a study of T-cell memory formation after mild COVID-19. MiXCR was run by TCRdb on the 5' RACE reads, yielding one entry per CDR3 protein. This sample has around 140,000 distinct CDR3 sequences; approximately 6% occur once, and the top ten carry approximately 2%. The sequencing input was PBMCs or a T cell subset sorted from them (not recorded which). These receptors came from an adult woman who had mild COVID-19 (a few samples of this study predate the infection). Cell type and time point are not known.

The sample holds a few counts of this clonotype. The chain joins TRBV12-3 or TRBV12-4 to TRBJ1-3; the D is unclear. V lost 5 bases and J 4 bases, leaving 9 bases between the germline ends. The CDR3 runs 13 residues. The CDR3 DNA reads as TGTGCCAGCAGTCCCCGCGTGGGAAACACCATATATTTT. It translates to CASSPRVGNTIYF.

The J gene is TRBJ2-5, the V gene TRBV7-9; D gene unclear. Germline loops: CDR1 SEHNR, CDR2 FQNEAQ (reference sequence). The ends were cut back, 5 bases at V and 4 bases at J, with 20 bases in the middle. The CDR3 runs 16 residues. CDR3 sequence (DNA): TGTGCCAGCAGCCCCCCCCGGGCTCTCGGCGTAGAGACCCAGTACTTC. Amino acid sequence: CASSPPRALGVETQYF.

This clonotype came up a few times. The V and J genes are TRBV19 and TRBJ2-7; 8 bases align to TRBD1. Germline V gives CDR1 LNHDA, CDR2 SQIVND (reference sequence). V shed 5 bases, J shed 3 bases, and the junction held 9 bases outside the gene matches. There are 15 residues in the CDR3. CDR3 DNA: TGTGCCAGTAGTGCTCCGGGACAGGTGCGCTACGAGCAGTACTTC. As protein: CASSAPGQVRYEQYF.

This clonotype came up many times. The chain joins TRBV4-2 to TRBJ2-1; weak D call: TRBD2 (5 bases). The CDR3 extends over 12 amino acids. V was trimmed by 2 bases and J by 10 bases, leaving 9 bases between them. Germline CDR1 is LGHNA and CDR2 is YNFKEQ. The DNA of the CDR3 is TGTGCCAGCAGCCAACTGGACTTCGAGCAGTTCTTC. It specifies CASSQLDFEQFF.

This clonotype was observed a handful of times. The V gene is TRBV5-1, the J gene TRBJ1-2, with D hard to call. CDR1 is SGHRS and CDR2 is YFSETQ in the germline V gene. V gave up 3 bases and J gave up 4 bases, with 16 bases separating them. CDR3 length: 15 residues. The CDR3: CASSSDPDSGYGYTF. Written as DNA, the CDR3 is TGCGCCAGCAGCTCGGACCCTGACTCGGGCTATGGCTACACCTTC.

This clonotype was counted many times. The rearrangement uses TRBV7-2 and TRBJ2-1; D is unresolved. Deletions cut 3 bases from V and 7 bases from J, with 7 bases between. This CDR3 spans 12 amino acids. Germline values: CDR1 SGHTA, CDR2 FQGNSA. In nucleotides, the CDR3 is TGTGCCAGCAGCTTCTTACCAAATGAGCAGTTCTTC. This encodes CASSFLPNEQFF.

J is TRBJ1-5 and V is TRBV12-3 or TRBV12-4; D is perhaps TRBD1 (5 bases). The ends were cut back, 7 bases at V and 1 base at J, with 14 bases in the middle. The CDR3 extends over 15 amino acids. CDR3 coding DNA: TGTGCCAGCAATGAGAGGGGTTTAAGCAATCAGCCCCAGCATTTT. Protein sequence: CASNERGLSNQPQHF.

V and J are TRBV9 and TRBJ2-7, with 9 bases matching TRBD2. This CDR3 is built from 16 residues. Trimming removed 1 base from V and 1 base from J; junction bases left unmatched: 6. Germline V CDR1 and CDR2: SGDLS, YYNGEE. The DNA for the CDR3 is TGTGCCAGCAGCGTACAAGGCGGGGGGGAATCCTACGAGCAGTACTTC. Amino acid sequence: CASSVQGGGESYEQYF.

This clonotype was seen at least ten times. The chain uses TRBV5-5 and TRBJ1-6; D unresolved. Germline V gene data show CDR1 as SGHKS and CDR2 as YYEKEE (reference sequence). Trimming cost V 4 bases and J 4 bases, with 9 bases left between them. The CDR3 has 14 residues. The chain's CDR3 is CASSPEGYNSPLHF. As DNA, the CDR3 is TGTGCCAGCAGCCCGGAAGGTTATAATTCACCCCTCCACTTT.

Many counts were recorded for this clonotype. The J gene is TRBJ2-4, the V gene TRBV5-4, with D unresolved. Trimming cost V 0 bases and J 4 bases, with 8 bases left between them. Looked up from germline, CDR1 is SGHNT and CDR2 is YYREEE (reference sequence). CDR3 size: 14 residues. CDR3 DNA: TGTGCCAGCAGCTTGGAGGGCAGTAAAAACATTCAGTACTTC. This encodes CASSLEGSKNIQYF. Variable domain in full (rest from reference TRBV5-4 and TRBJ2-4): ETGVTQSPTHLIKTRGQQVTLRCSSQSGHNTVSWYQQALGQGPQFIFQYYREEENGRGNFPPRFSGLQFPNYSSELNVNALELDDSALYLCASSLEGSKNIQYFGAGTRLSVL.

This clonotype was counted at least ten times. The V gene is TRBV7-2, the J gene TRBJ1-1, with D maybe TRBD1 (5 bases). With 1 base removed from V and 3 bases from J, the gap between germline ends came to 9 bases. The CDR3 length is 14 residues. Germline V gives CDR1 SGHTA, CDR2 FQGNSA. The CDR3 DNA reads TGTGCCAGCAGCTTAGGGGGCAGGGACACTGAAGCTTTCTTT. This sequence encodes CASSLGGRDTEAFF.

This chain joins TRBV23-1 and TRBJ2-3, with D perhaps being TRBD1 or TRBD2 (5 bases each). TRBV23-1 is assigned to the ORF class and has an uncertain function. This CDR3 has 17 residues. Trimming took off 0 bases at V and 0 bases at J, with 13 bases between the two ends. The CDR3 bases are TGCGCCAGCAGTCAATCGGTAACGGGGCCTAGCACAGATACGCAGTATTTT. As protein: CASSQSVTGPSTDTQYF.

This clonotype turned up a few times. The chain couples TRBV11-2 to TRBJ2-3; 16 nucleotides line up with TRBD2. The germline CDR1 and CDR2 sequences are SGHAT and FQNNGV. The CDR3 covers 18 residues. V was pared by 5 bases and J by 2 bases, with 7 bases of the junction left unmatched. The CDR3 DNA follows: TGTGCCAGCAGCCTCCCGGGACTAGCGGGAGGGAACACAGATACGCAGTATTTT. Residues: CASSLPGLAGGNTDTQYF.

The J gene is TRBJ2-5, the V gene TRBV9; TRBD1 matches 9 bases. Looked up from germline, CDR1 is SGDLS and CDR2 is YYNGEE. The V gene end was trimmed by 2 bases and the J gene end by 2 bases; junction bases not matched to a gene: 7. This CDR3 contains 16 residues. Here the CDR3 reads CASSVWGQGLQETQYF. The CDR3 coding sequence is TGTGCCAGCAGCGTGTGGGGACAGGGACTACAAGAGACCCAGTACTTC.

This clonotype has just a few counts. The chain couples TRBV5-1 to TRBJ2-5; TRBD1 might be the D (7 bases). Germline CDR1 is SGHRS and CDR2 is YFSETQ. Trimming took off 5 bases at V and 5 bases at J, with 19 bases between the two ends. The CDR3 has 15 amino acids. CDR3 nucleotides: TGCGCCAGCAGTTTACGACAGGGAGGTCGGGAGACCCAGTACTTC. Residues: CASSLRQGGRETQYF.

This clonotype was found a few times. The rearrangement joins TRBV12-3 or TRBV12-4 to TRBJ2-2; D unclear. V lost 8 bases to trimming and J lost 2 bases, with 12 bases between them. There are 14 residues in the CDR3. The CDR3 sequence: CASLVGFNTGELFF. The CDR3 DNA is TGTGCCAGCTTGGTCGGGTTTAACACCGGGGAGCTGTTTTTT.

This clonotype was seen repeatedly, ten times or more. J is TRBJ1-5 and V is TRBV24-1, with a tentative D call TRBD1 (6 bases). V lost 3 bases and J 3 bases, leaving 14 bases between the germline ends. Germline V gives CDR1 KGHDR, CDR2 SFDVKD. The CDR3 runs to 16 residues. The CDR3 DNA is TGTGCCACCAGTGATCACAAACAGGGCCACAATCAGCCCCAGCATTTT. Protein: CATSDHKQGHNQPQHF.

This clonotype has ten or more counts. The chain recombines TRBV20-1 with TRBJ2-7; 8 bases match TRBD2. Germline CDR1 DFQATT, CDR2 SNEGSKA (reference sequence). V shed 6 bases, J shed 0 bases, and the junction held 7 bases outside the gene matches. The CDR3 is made up of 14 amino acids. The CDR3 reads CSAGPGGTSYEQYF. The CDR3, as DNA: TGCAGTGCCGGGCCGGGGGGGACCTCCTACGAGCAGTACTTC.

CDR3 DNA: TGTGCCACCAGCAGCCAGCGGGGTGTCGGCGGCGGGGAGACCCAGTACTTC. This codes for CATSSQRGVGGGETQYF. The gene calls are TRBV15 and TRBJ2-5; 7 nucleotides match TRBD2. After removal of 3 bases from V and 5 bases from J, the junction contained 15 bases not matched to a gene. The V gene's germline CDR1 is LNHNV and CDR2 YYDKDF (reference sequence). This CDR3 spans 17 amino acids.

There are many counts of this clonotype. This chain links TRBV6-6 with TRBJ2-3, with a tentative D call TRBD2 (6 bases). This CDR3 has 11 residues. V dropped 11 bases and J dropped 6 bases, with 12 bases sitting between them. Germline assignment: CDR1 MNHNY and CDR2 SVGAGI (reference sequence). The CDR3 reads CAGGSSDTQYF. The CDR3 nucleotides read TGTGCCGGGGGGAGTTCCGATACGCAGTATTTT.